Sequencing of this T cell receptor (beta chain) was carried out in a study of blood T cell repertoires in COVID-19. Repertoires were generated with immunoSEQ multiplex PCR, while TCRdb's copy carries only in-frame clones and drops some. The sample has around 85,000 clones, roughly 88% seen once. The CDR3 runs 14 residues. The V end lost 7 bases, the J end lost 3 bases, and 14 bases lay between the germline ends. Germline values: CDR1 MDHEN, CDR2 SYDVKM. The sample comprised peripheral blood. This chain links TRBV28 with TRBJ2-3; D may be TRBD2 (6 bases). The receptor was isolated from a man in his forties or fifties with active COVID-19. Written as DNA, the CDR3 is TGTGCCAGCAAATCTCCTGGGGGGACAGATACGCAGTATTTT. Protein sequence: CASKSPGGTDTQYF.